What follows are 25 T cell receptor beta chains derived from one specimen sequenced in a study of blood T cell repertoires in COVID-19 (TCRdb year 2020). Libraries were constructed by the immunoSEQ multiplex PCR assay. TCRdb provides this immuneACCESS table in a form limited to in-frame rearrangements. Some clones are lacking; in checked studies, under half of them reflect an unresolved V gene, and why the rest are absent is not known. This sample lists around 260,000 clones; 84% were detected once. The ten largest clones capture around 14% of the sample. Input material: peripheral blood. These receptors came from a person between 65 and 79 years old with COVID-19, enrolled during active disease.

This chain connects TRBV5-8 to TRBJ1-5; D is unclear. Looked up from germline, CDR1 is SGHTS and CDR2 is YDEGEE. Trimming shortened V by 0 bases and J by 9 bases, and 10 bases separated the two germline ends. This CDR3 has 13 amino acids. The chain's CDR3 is CASSLAPERPQHF. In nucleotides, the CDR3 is TGTGCCAGCAGCTTGGCCCCAGAAAGGCCCCAGCATTTT.

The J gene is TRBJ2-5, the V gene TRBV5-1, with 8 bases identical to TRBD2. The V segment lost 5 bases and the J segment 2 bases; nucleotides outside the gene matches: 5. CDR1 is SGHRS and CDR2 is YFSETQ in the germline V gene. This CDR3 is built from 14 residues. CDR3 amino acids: CASRIAGRQETQYF. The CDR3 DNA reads TGCGCCAGCAGAATAGCGGGACGACAAGAGACCCAGTACTTC.

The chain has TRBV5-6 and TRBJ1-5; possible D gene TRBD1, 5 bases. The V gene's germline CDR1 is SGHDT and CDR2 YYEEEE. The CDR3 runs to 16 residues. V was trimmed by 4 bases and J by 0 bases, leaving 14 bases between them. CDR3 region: CASSPWGGYSNQPQHF. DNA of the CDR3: TGTGCCAGCAGCCCCTGGGGGGGATATAGCAATCAGCCCCAGCATTTT.

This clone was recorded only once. The CDR3 DNA sequence: TGCGCCAGCAGCCAAGACAGGGGCGGCGGAGATACGCAGTATTTT. It codes for CASSQDRGGGDTQYF. The chain has TRBV5-1 and TRBJ2-3, with 8 positions matching TRBD1. Germline CDR1 and CDR2: SGHRS and YFSETQ. This CDR3 spans 15 amino acids. V was clipped by 4 bases and J by 5 bases; unmatched bases: 9.

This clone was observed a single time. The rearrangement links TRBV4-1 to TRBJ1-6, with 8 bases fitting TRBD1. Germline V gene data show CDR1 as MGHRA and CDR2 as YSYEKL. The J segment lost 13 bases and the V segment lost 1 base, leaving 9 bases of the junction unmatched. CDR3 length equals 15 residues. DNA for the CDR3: TGCGCCAGCAGCCAAGGACAGGGGAAGGTTACTCCCCTCCACTTT. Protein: CASSQGQGKVTPLHF.

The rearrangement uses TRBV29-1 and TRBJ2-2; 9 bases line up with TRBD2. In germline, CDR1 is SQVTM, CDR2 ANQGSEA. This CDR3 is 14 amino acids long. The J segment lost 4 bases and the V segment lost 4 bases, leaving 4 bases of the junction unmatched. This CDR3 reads CSVVAGDGTGELFF. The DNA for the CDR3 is TGCAGCGTTGTAGCGGGAGACGGCACCGGGGAGCTGTTTTTT.

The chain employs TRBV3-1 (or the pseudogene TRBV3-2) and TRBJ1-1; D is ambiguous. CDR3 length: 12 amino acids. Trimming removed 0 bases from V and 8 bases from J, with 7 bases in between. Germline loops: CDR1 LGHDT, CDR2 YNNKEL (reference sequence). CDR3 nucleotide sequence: TGTGCCAGCAGCCAAGATAGGAGAGAAGCTTTCTTT. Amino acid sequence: CASSQDRREAFF.

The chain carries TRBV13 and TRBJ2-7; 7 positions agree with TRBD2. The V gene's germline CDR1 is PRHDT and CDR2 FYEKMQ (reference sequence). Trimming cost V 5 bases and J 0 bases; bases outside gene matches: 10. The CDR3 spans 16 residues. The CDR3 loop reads CASSTSSGLRSYEQYF. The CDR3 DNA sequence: TGTGCCAGCAGCACCAGTAGCGGGCTCCGCTCCTACGAGCAGTACTTC.

The CDR3 DNA sequence: TGTGCCAGCAGCTCCACAGGAAACTATGGCTACACCTTC. Its translation is CASSSTGNYGYTF. The rearrangement links TRBV11-1 to TRBJ1-2, with TRBD1 as a possible D gene (5 bases). CDR3 length equals 13 residues. V was clipped by 4 bases and J by 2 bases, with 8 bases between them. The V gene's germline CDR1 is SGHAT and CDR2 FQDESV (reference sequence).

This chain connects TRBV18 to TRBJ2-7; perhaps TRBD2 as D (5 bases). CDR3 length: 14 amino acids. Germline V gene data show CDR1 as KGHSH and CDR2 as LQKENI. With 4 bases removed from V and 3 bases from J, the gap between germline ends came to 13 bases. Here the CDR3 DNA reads TGTGCCAGCTCACAATCCGGGGAGTACTACGAGCAGTACTTC. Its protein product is CASSQSGEYYEQYF.

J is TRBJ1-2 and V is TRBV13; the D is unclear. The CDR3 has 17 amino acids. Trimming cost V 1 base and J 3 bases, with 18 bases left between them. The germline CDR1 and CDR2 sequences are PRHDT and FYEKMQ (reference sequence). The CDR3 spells CASSLATPGDRHYGYTF. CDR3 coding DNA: TGTGCCAGCAGCTTAGCGACCCCGGGAGACCGGCACTATGGCTACACCTTC.

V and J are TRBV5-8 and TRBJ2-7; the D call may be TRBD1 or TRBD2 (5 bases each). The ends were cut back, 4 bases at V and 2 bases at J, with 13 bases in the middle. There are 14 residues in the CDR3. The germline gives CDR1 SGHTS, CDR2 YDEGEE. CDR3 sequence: CASSLGPGTYEQYF. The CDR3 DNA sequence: TGTGCCAGCAGCCTGGGACCGGGAACCTACGAGCAGTACTTC.

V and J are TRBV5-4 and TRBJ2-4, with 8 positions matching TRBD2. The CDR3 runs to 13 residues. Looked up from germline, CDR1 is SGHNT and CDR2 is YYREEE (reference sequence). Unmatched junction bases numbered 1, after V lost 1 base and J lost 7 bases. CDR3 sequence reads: CASSLRGGNIQYF. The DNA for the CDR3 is TGTGCCAGCAGCTTGCGGGGGGGGAACATTCAGTACTTC.

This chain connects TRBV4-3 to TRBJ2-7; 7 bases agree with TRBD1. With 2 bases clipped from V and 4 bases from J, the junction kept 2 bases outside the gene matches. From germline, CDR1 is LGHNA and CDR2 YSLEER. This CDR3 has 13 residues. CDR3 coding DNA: TGCGCCAGCAGCCAACGACAGGGTTACGAGCAGTACTTC. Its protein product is CASSQRQGYEQYF.

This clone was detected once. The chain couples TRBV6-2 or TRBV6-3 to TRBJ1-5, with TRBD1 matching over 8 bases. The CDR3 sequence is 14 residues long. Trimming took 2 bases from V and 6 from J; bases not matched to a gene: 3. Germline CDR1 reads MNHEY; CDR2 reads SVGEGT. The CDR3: CASSYGTGRQPQHF. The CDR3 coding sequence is TGTGCCAGCAGTTACGGGACAGGTCGTCAGCCCCAGCATTTT.

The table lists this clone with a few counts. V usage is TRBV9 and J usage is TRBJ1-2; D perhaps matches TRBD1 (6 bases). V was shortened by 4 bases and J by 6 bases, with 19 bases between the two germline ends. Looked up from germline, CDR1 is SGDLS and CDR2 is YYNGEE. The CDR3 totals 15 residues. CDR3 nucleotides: TGTGCCAGCAGCTTTTCCTTACAGGGTTTGAATGGCTACACCTTC. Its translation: CASSFSLQGLNGYTF.

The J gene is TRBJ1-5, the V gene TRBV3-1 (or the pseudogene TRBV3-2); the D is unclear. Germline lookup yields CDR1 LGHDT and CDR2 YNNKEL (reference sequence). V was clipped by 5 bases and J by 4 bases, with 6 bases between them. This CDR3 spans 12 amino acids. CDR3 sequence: CASSSRNQPQHF. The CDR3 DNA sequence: TGTGCCAGCAGCTCCCGTAATCAGCCCCAGCATTTT.

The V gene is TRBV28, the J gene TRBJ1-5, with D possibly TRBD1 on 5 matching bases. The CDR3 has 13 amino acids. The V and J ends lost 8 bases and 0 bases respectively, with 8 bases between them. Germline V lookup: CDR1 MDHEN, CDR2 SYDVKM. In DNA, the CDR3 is TGTGCCAGCGGGGCCATTAGCAATCAGCCCCAGCATTTT. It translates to CASGAISNQPQHF. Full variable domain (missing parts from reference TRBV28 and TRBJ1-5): DVKVTQSSRYLVKRTGEKVFLECVQDMDHENMFWYRQDPGLGLRLIYFSYDVKMKEKGDIPEGYSVSREKKERFSLILESASTNQTSMYLCASGAISNQPQHFGDGTRLSIL.

The CDR3 DNA reads TGTGCCAGCAGCAAACTAGCGGGAGGGCCGTCCAATGAGCAGTTCTTC. As protein: CASSKLAGGPSNEQFF. The chain uses TRBV7-2 and TRBJ2-1; TRBD2 matches at 13 bases. Germline V gives CDR1 SGHTA, CDR2 FQGNSA. The CDR3 length is 16 residues. J lost 6 bases, V lost 5 bases, and 7 bases had no gene match.

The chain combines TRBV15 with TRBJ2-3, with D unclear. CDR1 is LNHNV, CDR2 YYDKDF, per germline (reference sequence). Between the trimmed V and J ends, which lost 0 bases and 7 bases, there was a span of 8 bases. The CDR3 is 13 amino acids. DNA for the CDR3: TGTGCCACCAGCAGAGATAGTGTACATACGCAGTATTTT. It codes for CATSRDSVHTQYF.

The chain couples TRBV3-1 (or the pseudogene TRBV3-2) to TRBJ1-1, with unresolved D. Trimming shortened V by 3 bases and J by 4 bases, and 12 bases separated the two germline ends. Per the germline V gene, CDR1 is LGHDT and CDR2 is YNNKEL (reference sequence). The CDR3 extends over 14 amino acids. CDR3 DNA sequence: TGTGCCAGCAGCCACAACCACGGGTCCACTGAAGCTTTCTTT. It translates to CASSHNHGSTEAFF.

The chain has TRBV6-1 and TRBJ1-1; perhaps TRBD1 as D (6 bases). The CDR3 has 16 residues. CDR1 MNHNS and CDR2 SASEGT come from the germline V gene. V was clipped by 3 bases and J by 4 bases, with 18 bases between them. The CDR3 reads CASSDRGQNTGTEAFF. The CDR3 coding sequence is TGTGCCAGCAGTGACAGGGGACAAAATACAGGCACTGAAGCTTTCTTT.

CDR3 DNA sequence: TGTGCCTCCCACTCAGAGGGACAGCGCAAAAACATTCAGTACTTC. Translated, it gives CASHSEGQRKNIQYF. V usage is TRBV2 and J usage is TRBJ2-4; 7 nucleotides line up with TRBD1. This CDR3 region has 15 residues. Per germline, CDR1 SNHLY and CDR2 FYNNEI. J gave up 3 bases and V 11 bases, and 13 bases lay outside the gene matches.

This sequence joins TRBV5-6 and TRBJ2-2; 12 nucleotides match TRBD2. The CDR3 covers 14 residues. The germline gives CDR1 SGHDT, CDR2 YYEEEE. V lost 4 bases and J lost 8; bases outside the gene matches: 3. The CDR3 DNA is TGTGCCAGCAGCACGACTAGCGGGAGAGGGGAGCTGTTTTTT. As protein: CASSTTSGRGELFF.

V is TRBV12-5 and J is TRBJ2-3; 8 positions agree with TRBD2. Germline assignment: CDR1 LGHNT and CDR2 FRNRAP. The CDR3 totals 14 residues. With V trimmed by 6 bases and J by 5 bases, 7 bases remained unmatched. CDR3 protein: CASGESGSGDTQYF. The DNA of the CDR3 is TGTGCTAGTGGGGAAAGCGGGAGTGGAGATACGCAGTATTTT.